Each of the 25 T cell receptor beta chains below was sequenced from the same sample in a study of T cells in localized non-small cell lung cancer. Assay: immunoSEQ multiplex PCR; the TCRdb copy retains only in-frame clones and omits some. The sample has more than 20,000 clones, 85% to 90% seen once; the top ten hold over 9%. The specimen was PBMCs, collected before any cancer treatment. These receptors all stem from a man between 40 and 70 years old with stage II squamous cell lung carcinoma.

The chain is built from TRBV5-1 and TRBJ2-3; a possible D gene is TRBD1 (5 bases). This CDR3 region has 14 residues. The germline V gene has CDR1 SGHRS and CDR2 YFSETQ. The V end was cut by 4 bases, the J end by 5 bases, with 14 bases between. The CDR3 loop is CASSRTRAQDTQYF. The CDR3 DNA follows: TGCGCCAGCAGCCGGACAAGAGCGCAAGATACGCAGTATTTT.

The chain links TRBV5-1 to TRBJ1-1; 8 bases fit TRBD1. CDR3 length equals 15 residues. Germline V gene data show CDR1 as SGHRS and CDR2 as YFSETQ. V lost 4 bases, J lost 4 bases, and 9 bases stayed unmatched. The CDR3 spells CASSPDRASFTEAFF. DNA of the CDR3: TGCGCCAGCAGCCCGGACAGGGCCTCTTTCACTGAAGCTTTCTTT.

V is TRBV4-3 and J is TRBJ1-3; possibly TRBD1 for D (6 bases). The CDR3 consists of 17 residues. Germline CDR1 and CDR2: LGHNA and YSLEER. The V end was cut by 4 bases, the J end by 0 bases, with 16 bases between. Here the CDR3 reads CASSPKPGQTSGNTIYF. The CDR3 nucleotides read TGCGCCAGCAGCCCCAAGCCAGGACAGACCTCTGGAAACACCATATATTTT.

The genes are TRBV6-5 and TRBJ2-5, with TRBD2 identical over 8 bases. Trimming at V came to 0 bases and at J to 3 bases, leaving 3 bases not matched to a gene. Germline loops: CDR1 MNHEY, CDR2 SVGAGI. This CDR3 spans 15 amino acids. The CDR3 loop reads CASSYSYSGKETQYF. The CDR3 nucleotides are TGTGCCAGCAGTTACTCCTATAGCGGGAAAGAGACCCAGTACTTC.

The count of this clone is one. The rearrangement links TRBV7-3 to TRBJ2-3; D gene ambiguous. Germline V gene lookup returns CDR1 SGHTA and CDR2 FQGTGA. This CDR3 spans 13 amino acids. The V gene lost 2 bases and the J gene lost 1 base, with 4 bases spanning the gap. CDR3 loop: CASSLDGTDTQYF. The CDR3 DNA follows: TGTGCCAGCAGCTTAGATGGCACAGATACGCAGTATTTT.

V gene TRBV19 combines with J gene TRBJ2-3; 11 nucleotides align to TRBD2. Trimming cost V 1 base and J 0 bases; bases outside gene matches: 6. The CDR3 has 18 residues. CDR1 and CDR2 (germline): LNHDA, SQIVND (reference sequence). For the CDR3, the DNA is TGTGCCAGTAGTATAGCGGGACTAGCGGAACCTAGCACAGATACGCAGTATTTT. The encoded protein is CASSIAGLAEPSTDTQYF.

The chain carries TRBV9 and TRBJ2-3, with a weak D call TRBD1 (6 bases). CDR1 is SGDLS and CDR2 is YYNGEE in the germline V gene. V lost 3 bases and J 3 bases, leaving 11 bases between the germline ends. This CDR3 is 14 amino acids long. CDR3 DNA sequence: TGTGCCAGCAGCGACCCCAGGGGAACAGATACGCAGTATTTT. Residues: CASSDPRGTDTQYF. The variable domain in full, completed from reference TRBV9 and TRBJ2-3, reads DSGVTQTPKHLITATGQRVTLRCSPRSGDLSVYWYQQSLDQGLQFLIQYYNGEERAKGNILERFSAQQFPDLHSELNLSSLELGDSALYFCASSDPRGTDTQYFGPGTRLTVL.

The gene calls are TRBV5-1 and TRBJ2-1, with 14 positions matching TRBD2. V shed 1 base, J shed 1 base, and the junction held 7 bases outside the gene matches. The CDR3 totals 19 residues. Germline CDR1 and CDR2: SGHRS and YFSETQ. CDR3 residues: CASSLLGTSGSVSYNEQFF. In nucleotides, the CDR3 is TGCGCCAGCAGCTTGCTCGGGACTAGCGGGAGTGTGTCCTACAATGAGCAGTTCTTC.

This sequence joins TRBV5-4 and TRBJ2-1, with D perhaps TRBD1 (5 bases). With 3 bases removed from V and 6 bases from J, the gap between germline ends came to 16 bases. The V gene's germline CDR1 is SGHNT and CDR2 YYREEE (reference sequence). This CDR3 has 15 amino acids. In DNA form, the CDR3 reads TGTGCCAGCAGCTCCACTCGCCAGGGCCTCAATGAGCAGTTCTTC. Residues: CASSSTRQGLNEQFF.

This clone was recorded once. The chain links TRBV6-6 to TRBJ2-1; TRBD2 aligns across 7 bases. Germline CDR1 and CDR2: MNHNY and SVGAGI (reference sequence). The CDR3 loop spans 14 amino acids. V shed 7 bases and J 5 bases; nucleotides not matched to a gene: 8. CDR3 sequence: CASKGGGGDNEQFF. CDR3 nucleotides: TGTGCCAGCAAGGGCGGGGGTGGAGACAATGAGCAGTTCTTC.

V usage is TRBV7-2 and J usage is TRBJ1-4; D remains unclear. The V gene lost 5 bases and the J gene lost 3 bases, with 13 bases spanning the gap. This CDR3 region has 15 residues. Germline CDR1 reads SGHTA; CDR2 reads FQGNSA. CDR3 region: CASSPDRRSNEKLFF. In nucleotides, the CDR3 is TGTGCCAGCAGCCCGGACCGACGATCTAATGAAAAACTGTTTTTT.

The genes are TRBV6-1 and TRBJ1-1; D remains unclear. Trimming removed 6 bases at V and 1 base at J, with 9 bases between. The CDR3 loop spans 13 amino acids. Germline CDR1 reads MNHNS; CDR2 reads SASEGT. This chain's CDR3 is CASRRESNTEAFF. As DNA, the CDR3 is TGTGCCAGCAGGAGGGAGTCGAACACTGAAGCTTTCTTT.

The gene calls are TRBV29-1 and TRBJ2-7; D is perhaps TRBD1 (5 bases). The CDR3 length is 14 residues. V dropped 4 bases and J dropped 5 bases, with 18 bases sitting between them. CDR1 and CDR2 (germline): SQVTM, ANQGSEA. CDR3 DNA sequence: TGCAGCGTTGGAAAAGGGGAAGGTTCCGACGAGCAGTACTTC. Amino acids: CSVGKGEGSDEQYF.

The rearrangement joins TRBV4-2 to TRBJ2-3; D tentatively fits TRBD1 or TRBD2 (5 bases each). Germline V gene lookup returns CDR1 LGHNA and CDR2 YNFKEQ. The CDR3 loop spans 16 amino acids. V shed 0 bases and J shed 2 bases, with 12 bases lying between them. As DNA, the CDR3 is TGTGCCAGCAGCCAAGATGAGGGACGGGTCACAGATACGCAGTATTTT. This codes for CASSQDEGRVTDTQYF.

The chain carries TRBV28 and TRBJ1-5; possible D gene TRBD1, 6 bases. This CDR3 comprises 16 residues. Trimming shortened V by 6 bases and J by 7 bases, and 22 bases separated the two germline ends. Germline assignment: CDR1 MDHEN and CDR2 SYDVKM. The CDR3 DNA is TGTGCCAGCAGCACAGCGGACAGAGGAGTAGCCCAGCCCCAGCATTTT. Protein sequence: CASSTADRGVAQPQHF.

The chain links TRBV28 to TRBJ2-5, with D hard to call. CDR3 length: 19 residues. The germline CDR1 and CDR2 sequences are MDHEN and SYDVKM. The germline V and J ends were trimmed by 3 bases and 2 bases, with 25 bases remaining between them. CDR3 protein: CASSFPFLGSSEGQETQYF. The CDR3 DNA reads as TGTGCCAGCAGTTTCCCCTTTCTTGGTTCCTCAGAAGGGCAAGAGACCCAGTACTTC. The full variable domain, completed using reference TRBV28 and TRBJ2-5, is DVKVTQSSRYLVKRTGEKVFLECVQDMDHENMFWYRQDPGLGLRLIYFSYDVKMKEKGDIPEGYSVSREKKERFSLILESASTNQTSMYLCASSFPFLGSSEGQETQYFGPGTRLLVL.

The genes are TRBV19 and TRBJ2-3, with 11 bases that match TRBD2. Germline V CDR1 and CDR2: LNHDA, SQIVND (reference sequence). Trimming at V came to 4 bases and at J to 5 bases, leaving 5 bases not matched to a gene. The CDR3 contains 15 residues. The CDR3 sequence: CASSSLAGGLDTQYF. CDR3 DNA: TGTGCCAGTAGTAGCCTAGCGGGAGGCCTAGATACGCAGTATTTT.

The chain carries TRBV4-1 and TRBJ1-1; D is unclear. The germline CDR1 and CDR2 sequences are MGHRA and YSYEKL. The V and J ends lost 0 bases and 4 bases respectively, with 18 bases between them. The CDR3 runs to 17 residues. The CDR3 DNA sequence: TGCGCCAGCAGCCAAGATTTCAGGCAGGCGGTAGGCACTGAAGCTTTCTTT. This translates into CASSQDFRQAVGTEAFF.

This chain connects TRBV6-1 to TRBJ2-4; possible D gene TRBD1, 6 bases. The CDR3 spans 15 residues. CDR1 and CDR2 (germline): MNHNS, SASEGT. Trimming stripped 3 bases from V and 1 base from J, with 10 bases between. CDR3 amino acids: CASSDLGAAKNIQYF. The CDR3 bases are TGTGCCAGCAGTGATTTGGGGGCGGCCAAAAACATTCAGTACTTC.

This chain joins TRBV9 and TRBJ1-3; no clear D. The germline V gene has CDR1 SGDLS and CDR2 YYNGEE. The CDR3 contains 13 residues. V was clipped by 2 bases and J by 6 bases, with 9 bases between them. CDR3 coding DNA: TGTGCCAGCAGCGTGGGTCAGCAAAACACCATATATTTT. Amino acid sequence: CASSVGQQNTIYF.

This clone was seen only a few times. This sequence joins TRBV6-5 and TRBJ2-7, with 8 bases aligning to TRBD2. The CDR3 has 15 residues. J was trimmed by 4 bases and V by 6 bases; bases with no gene match: 11. CDR1 and CDR2 from the germline V gene are MNHEY and SVGAGI. The CDR3 sequence is CASSPSAGGDYEQYF. CDR3 DNA: TGTGCCAGCAGCCCTAGTGCGGGAGGAGATTACGAGCAGTACTTC.

This sequence joins TRBV9 and TRBJ1-2; 7 bases are a match to TRBD1. CDR3 length: 15 residues. Germline-derived CDR1 and CDR2 are SGDLS and YYNGEE. The V and J ends lost 0 bases and 4 bases, in that order; junction bases with no gene match: 6. CDR3 loop: CASSVGQGRGYGYTF. CDR3 DNA: TGTGCCAGCAGCGTAGGACAGGGAAGGGGCTATGGCTACACCTTC.

CDR3 loop: CASSFLATEAFF. Here the CDR3 DNA reads TGTGCCAGCAGCTTTTTGGCCACTGAAGCTTTCTTT. The chain joins TRBV5-6 to TRBJ1-1, with D hard to call. The CDR3 is 12 amino acids. Germline V lookup: CDR1 SGHDT, CDR2 YYEEEE. V lost 2 bases to trimming and J lost 4 bases, with 6 bases between them. Full variable domain (missing parts from reference TRBV5-6 and TRBJ1-1): DAGVTQSPTHLIKTRGQQVTLRCSPKSGHDTVSWYQQALGQGPQFIFQYYEEEERQRGNFPDRFSGHQFPNYSSELNVNALLLGDSALYLCASSFLATEAFFGQGTRLTVV.

This CDR3 reads CASSSGGGPNEQFF. The CDR3 region has the DNA TGTGCCAGCTCATCCGGCGGAGGCCCCAATGAGCAGTTCTTC. The chain uses TRBV18 and TRBJ2-1; D might be TRBD2 (5 bases). CDR1 KGHSH and CDR2 LQKENI come from the germline V gene. CDR3 size: 14 residues. V was shortened by 5 bases and J by 6 bases, with 14 bases between the two germline ends.

This chain joins TRBV4-2 and TRBJ2-2, with D unresolved. The ends were cut back, 6 bases at V and 0 bases at J, with 8 bases in the middle. Germline assignment: CDR1 LGHNA and CDR2 YNFKEQ. The CDR3 consists of 14 residues. CDR3 protein: CASRQLSNTGELFF. In DNA, the CDR3 is TGTGCCAGCAGACAGTTATCGAACACCGGGGAGCTGTTTTTT.